The clone carrying this T cell receptor beta chain was observed once. The authors ran the assay at deep level. The authors' processing: From ImmunoSEQ came sequences covering only the junction and carrying no quality scores, so filtering differed. Profiling relied on immunoSEQ multiplex PCR, and the TCRdb table lists in-frame clones only, not all of them. That table gives V, J and clone size, and the DNA gave D and trimming. This sample has under 850,000 clones, with 85% to 95% found just once. The sample originates from a study of shared clonotypes between healthy human individuals. Across the study: The donor group consisted of two women and a few men, aged 18 to 49. Three plates were used per donor for CD4 naive, three for CD4 memory, two for CD8 naive and one for CD8 memory.

The germline gives CDR1 SGHAT, CDR2 FQNNGV. V lost 2 bases to trimming and J lost 4 bases, with 9 bases between them. CDR3 size: 13 residues. Naive CD8 cells lacked CD45RO and underwent positive selection for CCR7, leaving out terminally differentiated effector memory CD45RA+ cells. The TCR comes from a man under 40 in good health. The chain uses TRBV11-2 and TRBJ2-7; D remains unclear. Specimen: naive CD8+ T cells sorted from blood. The CDR3 reads CASSLPGPYEQYF. The CDR3 coding sequence is TGTGCCAGCAGCTTACCCGGACCTTACGAGCAGTACTTC.